The 20 T cell receptor beta chains below were found in one sample sequenced in a study of shared clonotypes between healthy human individuals. Libraries were prepared by immunoSEQ multiplex PCR; TCRdb keeps only in-frame clonotypes and omits some of them. The repertoire holds millions of clones, with around nine tenths as singletons. The sample consisted of naive CD4+ T cells sorted from blood. The subset is: CD45RA+ positively selected. The receptors originated from a man in his late teens or twenties in good health.

A note on this clone: The sample contains more than one DNA sequence encoding this CDR3. The chain joins TRBV6-5 to TRBJ2-3, with 8 bases fitting TRBD1. The CDR3 covers 13 residues. CDR1 MNHEY and CDR2 SVGAGI come from the germline V gene. The trim removed 6 bases at V and 3 bases at J, leaving 2 bases unmatched. CDR3 loop: CASRRTGTDTQYF. The DNA of the CDR3 is TGTGCCAGCAGAAGGACAGGGACAGATACGCAGTATTTT.

Note on this clone: Other DNA sequences in the sample encode the same CDR3. V and J are TRBV5-4 and TRBJ2-3, with no clear D. The CDR3 is 14 amino acids. The germline CDR1 and CDR2 sequences are SGHNT and YYREEE (reference sequence). V lost 2 bases and J 0 bases, leaving 7 bases between the germline ends. CDR3 DNA: TGTGCCAGCAGCTTAGTCAGTAGCACAGATACGCAGTATTTT. Its translation is CASSLVSSTDTQYF.

CDR3 DNA sequence: TGTGCCAGCAGCGTGGACAGGGGAAGCACCGGGGAGCTGTTTTTT. Residues: CASSVDRGSTGELFF. V is TRBV7-9 and J is TRBJ2-2; 9 bases are shared with TRBD1. The V gene's germline CDR1 is SEHNR and CDR2 FQNEAQ (reference sequence). V shed 5 bases and J 4 bases; nucleotides not matched to a gene: 5. The CDR3 runs 15 residues.

This clone was counted once. The chain couples TRBV7-2 to TRBJ2-3; 10 nucleotides align to TRBD2. Per germline, CDR1 SGHTA and CDR2 FQGNSA. Trimming cost V 7 bases and J 3 bases; bases outside gene matches: 7. This CDR3 has 15 residues. CDR3 in DNA: TGTGCCAGCACCACGCCTAGCGGGAGAACAGATACGCAGTATTTT. The encoded protein is CASTTPSGRTDTQYF.

The chain combines TRBV11-2 with TRBJ2-3; D remains unclear. The germline CDR1 and CDR2 sequences are SGHAT and FQNNGV. CDR3 length: 14 residues. V gave up 7 bases and J gave up 2 bases, with 13 bases separating them. The CDR3 here is CASKGAPNTDTQYF. The CDR3 coding sequence is TGTGCCAGCAAAGGAGCGCCGAACACAGATACGCAGTATTTT. Full variable domain (remainder filled in from reference TRBV11-2 and TRBJ2-3): EAGVAQSPRYKIIEKRQSVAFWCNPISGHATLYWYQQILGQGPKLLIQFQNNGVVDDSQLPKDRFSAERLKGVDSTLKIQPAKLEDSAVYLCASKGAPNTDTQYFGPGTRLTVL.

This chain uses TRBV7-9 with TRBJ2-5, with 10 positions matching TRBD2. J gave up 5 bases and V 5 bases, and 20 bases lay outside the gene matches. Looked up from germline, CDR1 is SEHNR and CDR2 is FQNEAQ (reference sequence). The CDR3 totals 19 residues. The CDR3: CASSPTGLSSGRAFETQYF. CDR3 coding DNA: TGTGCCAGCAGCCCGACGGGGCTGTCTAGCGGGAGAGCTTTCGAGACCCAGTACTTC.

The chain carries TRBV5-1 and TRBJ1-1; D ambiguous. The CDR3 loop spans 13 amino acids. The germline CDR1 and CDR2 sequences are SGHRS and YFSETQ. V lost 4 bases to trimming and J lost 4 bases, with 11 bases between them. The CDR3 nucleotides read TGCGCCAGCAGCCCCCAGGAGGGCACTGAAGCTTTCTTT. Translating it yields CASSPQEGTEAFF.

J is TRBJ1-1 and V is TRBV18; D ambiguous. The V end was cut by 4 bases, the J end by 3 bases, with 6 bases between. Germline-derived CDR1 and CDR2 are KGHSH and LQKENI. CDR3 size: 12 residues. The CDR3, as DNA: TGTGCCAGCTCACTCATAGACACTGAAGCTTTCTTT. It encodes CASSLIDTEAFF.

This clone came up once. The chain carries TRBV2 and TRBJ2-1, with a weak D call TRBD1 (5 bases). Trimming removed 1 base from V and 4 bases from J, with 11 bases in between. CDR3 length equals 15 residues. CDR1 is SNHLY and CDR2 is FYNNEI in the germline V gene. The DNA for the CDR3 is TGTGCCAGCAGTGAAGAAAGGGGCCCTTACAATGAGCAGTTCTTC. Its translation: CASSEERGPYNEQFF. Drawing the rest from reference TRBV2 and TRBJ2-1, the complete variable domain is EPEVTQTPSHQVTQMGQEVILRCVPISNHLYFYWYRQILGQKVEFLVSFYNNEISEKSEIFDDQFSVERPDGSNFTLKIRSTKLEDSAMYFCASSEERGPYNEQFFGPGTRLTVL.

The V gene is TRBV6-5, the J gene TRBJ1-2, with TRBD1 matching over 8 bases. This CDR3 comprises 14 residues. J gave up 3 bases and V 5 bases, and 5 bases lay outside the gene matches. CDR1 and CDR2 from the germline V gene are MNHEY and SVGAGI. In nucleotides, the CDR3 is TGTGCCAGCAGTACAGGGGGGAGATACTATGGCTACACCTTC. Amino acids: CASSTGGRYYGYTF.

This chain joins TRBV28 and TRBJ2-5; D tentatively fits TRBD1 or TRBD2 (5 bases each). CDR3 length equals 15 residues. From germline, CDR1 is MDHEN and CDR2 SYDVKM. Deletions cut 4 bases from V and 1 base from J, with 13 bases between. The DNA of the CDR3 is TGTGCCAGCAGTTGGTTCGCAGGGACCCAAGAGACCCAGTACTTC. Translation: CASSWFAGTQETQYF.

The genes are TRBV4-1 and TRBJ1-2; a possible D gene is TRBD1 (5 bases). V lost 3 bases, J lost 0 bases, and 17 bases lay in between. Germline V gene data show CDR1 as MGHRA and CDR2 as YSYEKL. This CDR3 is 17 amino acids long. CDR3 region: CASSQGLLGGSNYGYTF. The DNA for the CDR3 is TGCGCCAGCAGCCAGGGGCTGCTGGGGGGTTCTAACTATGGCTACACCTTC.

This sequence joins TRBV19 and TRBJ2-1; D not certain. The V end was cut by 3 bases, the J end by 6 bases, with 9 bases between. This CDR3 comprises 13 residues. Looked up from germline, CDR1 is LNHDA and CDR2 is SQIVND (reference sequence). The DNA for the CDR3 is TGTGCCAGTAGTATGGAGTCGGGCAATGAGCAGTTCTTC. This encodes CASSMESGNEQFF.

The gene calls are TRBV7-9 and TRBJ2-1, with D tentatively TRBD1 (6 bases). Per germline, CDR1 SEHNR and CDR2 FQNEAQ (reference sequence). This CDR3 has 15 amino acids. V was pared by 0 bases and J by 6 bases, with 12 bases between. CDR3 sequence reads: CASSLAAKGGNEQFF. CDR3 nucleotides: TGTGCCAGCAGCTTAGCGGCAAAAGGGGGCAATGAGCAGTTCTTC.

This clone was seen only a few times. The chain combines TRBV2 with TRBJ2-4, with 11 bases identical to TRBD1. This CDR3 comprises 15 residues. Unmatched junction bases numbered 11, after V lost 7 bases and J lost 9 bases. Germline values: CDR1 SNHLY, CDR2 FYNNEI. CDR3 sequence reads: CASTGGQGARGIQYF. The CDR3 DNA reads as TGTGCCAGCACCGGAGGACAGGGGGCACGGGGCATTCAGTACTTC.

J is TRBJ1-2 and V is TRBV5-6, with unresolved D. Looked up from germline, CDR1 is SGHDT and CDR2 is YYEEEE. Trimming pared 1 base from V and 8 bases from J, leaving 12 bases between. This CDR3 spans 13 amino acids. The CDR3 region is CASSLPAMSGYTF. In DNA form, the CDR3 reads TGTGCCAGCAGCTTGCCCGCGATGAGCGGCTACACCTTC.

The chain recombines TRBV19 with TRBJ2-3, with TRBD2 as a possible D gene (7 bases). Germline values: CDR1 LNHDA, CDR2 SQIVND (reference sequence). The CDR3 runs to 17 residues. The germline V and J ends were trimmed by 5 bases and 0 bases, with 18 bases remaining between them. The CDR3 DNA follows: TGTGCCAGTAGTGCAAGCGGGACACTTGTTAGCACAGATACGCAGTATTTT. Protein: CASSASGTLVSTDTQYF.

The chain carries TRBV11-2 and TRBJ2-1, with D perhaps matching TRBD2 (6 bases). The CDR3 loop spans 15 amino acids. Per the germline V gene, CDR1 is SGHAT and CDR2 is FQNNGV. V lost 3 bases and J 6 bases, leaving 15 bases between the germline ends. The CDR3 is CASSFVPHGGNEQFF. The CDR3 coding sequence is TGTGCCAGCAGCTTTGTCCCACACGGGGGCAATGAGCAGTTCTTC.

The chain recombines TRBV7-9 with TRBJ2-1, with D perhaps given as TRBD1 or TRBD2 (5 bases each). Germline CDR1 and CDR2: SEHNR and FQNEAQ (reference sequence). V lost 5 bases and J lost 7, with 30 bases in between. There are 19 residues in the CDR3. The DNA for the CDR3 is TGTGCCAGCAGCCGCCGGTCGGGACCTACAGGAATCCTCCCTAATGAGCAGTTCTTC. Translating gives CASSRRSGPTGILPNEQFF. Based on the CDR3 plus reference TRBV7-9 and TRBJ2-1, the full variable domain is DTGVSQNPRHKITKRGQNVTFRCDPISEHNRLYWYRQTLGQGPEFLTYFQNEAQLEKSRLLSDRFSAERPKGSFSTLEIQRTEQGDSAMYLCASSRRSGPTGILPNEQFFGPGTRLTVL.

V gene TRBV28 combines with J gene TRBJ1-1, with a weak D call TRBD1 (5 bases). The V gene lost 2 bases and the J gene lost 3 bases, with 10 bases spanning the gap. This CDR3 has 14 amino acids. Germline CDR1 reads MDHEN; CDR2 reads SYDVKM. Here the CDR3 DNA reads TGTGCCAGCAGTTTAGCCGGAGGGGACACTGAAGCTTTCTTT. Translated: CASSLAGGDTEAFF.